This T cell receptor beta chain originates from a study of CD4 and CD8 cells across lung adenocarcinoma regions. Samples came from patients with localized non-small cell lung adenocarcinoma. The CDR3 totals 15 residues. Germline V gene sequence: CDR1 MNHNS, CDR2 SASEGT. TCRdb fed the PCR reads into MiXCR, producing one record per CDR3 protein. Of several thousand distinct CDR3 sequences listed, about 54% are singletons. The gene calls are TRBV6-1 and TRBJ2-1; tentatively, D is TRBD2 (7 bases). The closer fit of TRBJ2-7 to the DNA end suggests the J call may be wrong. This receptor was obtained from a male donor with lung adenocarcinoma. The CD4 and CD8 labels of this study may be unreliable. The sample taken for sequencing was CD8+ T cells from the center of a lung tumor. CDR3 sequence: CASSARGGGYYEQYF. CDR3 DNA: TGTGCCAGCAGTGCCCGGGGAGGGGGTTACTACGAGCAGTACTTC.